This is a list of T cell receptor beta chains from one sample in a study of blood T cell repertoires in COVID-19. Sequencing was performed with immunoSEQ multiplex PCR; in TCRdb, only in-frame clones are kept and a portion is missing. The sample carries tens of thousands of clones, under 90% recorded once. The sample was peripheral blood. The receptors originated from a human donor in a cohort sampled during active COVID-19. CDR3s include the opening cysteine and the closing phenylalanine or tryptophan. Each record gives: CDR3 length, D gene, clone size, V gene, CDR3 protein. The D gene is left open where the match is weak. Size tells how often a clone was seen (once, few, many) or the class of an expanded clone, and some rows leave it out.

length: 15; D: TRBD1; size: .; V: TRBV5-1; CDR3: CASSFPGTGGEKLFF
length: 19; D: TRBD1; size: .; V: TRBV4-1; CDR3: CASSQAIPGQSYSNQPQHF
length: 16; D: .; size: .; V: TRBV7-6; CDR3: CASSPRSLANTGELFF
length: 19; D: .; size: .; V: TRBV6-2/TRBV6-3; CDR3: CASSYPRARTFATNEKLFF
length: 14; D: .; size: once; V: TRBV3-1/TRBV3-2; CDR3: CASSQGWGEAEAFF
length: 13; D: .; size: .; V: TRBV6-5; CDR3: CASSYQGTDTQYF
length: 18; D: .; size: .; V: TRBV2; CDR3: CASSEAVGGTQVQETQYF
length: 15; D: .; size: .; V: TRBV27; CDR3: CASRMDYSSYNEQFF
length: 14; D: .; size: .; V: TRBV7-2; CDR3: CASSLEAGLQPQHF
length: 15; D: .; size: .; V: TRBV5-1; CDR3: CASSPREGAFEEQYF
length: 16; D: TRBD2; size: .; V: TRBV4-2; CDR3: CASSQAGTRGQETQYF
length: 21; D: TRBD2; size: .; V: TRBV4-3; CDR3: CASSQVGTSVTWGSSYNEQFF
length: 18; D: TRBD2; size: .; V: TRBV10-1; CDR3: CASSESPFSGGGTDTQYF
length: 13; D: .; size: .; V: TRBV15; CDR3: CATSRGDQETQYF
length: 13; D: TRBD1; size: .; V: TRBV18; CDR3: CASSEGTGYGYTF
length: 16; D: TRBD2; size: .; V: TRBV24-1; CDR3: CATSSAGGPSYNEQFF
length: 18; D: TRBD1; size: .; V: TRBV5-8; CDR3: CASSQDRVWGGGENIQYF
length: 15; D: TRBD1; size: few; V: TRBV4-3; CDR3: CASSRDRISNQPQHF
length: 13; D: .; size: .; V: TRBV7-3; CDR3: CASSPPQSGELFF
length: 14; D: TRBD1; size: .; V: TRBV7-2; CDR3: CASSFLQGAVGYTF
length: 11; D: .; size: .; V: TRBV16; CDR3: CASSQSPGLTF
length: 14; D: .; size: .; V: TRBV7-9; CDR3: CASSRLAEADTQYF
length: 14; D: .; size: .; V: TRBV19; CDR3: CASSRSGTRAEAFF
length: 14; D: TRBD1; size: .; V: TRBV5-1; CDR3: CASSQTGGEVQAFF
length: 16; D: TRBD2; size: .; V: TRBV7-2; CDR3: CASSLGGLAVQETQYF